This entry features one T cell receptor (beta chain) sequence. These data belong to a study of blood T cell repertoires in COVID-19. CDR3 length: 15 residues. Germline CDR1 and CDR2: MGHRA and YSYEKL. The V gene end was trimmed by 3 bases and the J gene end by 1 base; junction bases not matched to a gene: 5. The method was immunoSEQ multiplex PCR; TCRdb's version includes in-frame clones alone and lacks a portion of them. The sample carries fewer than 35,000 clones, roughly 87% recorded once. The sequence was obtained from a man aged 45-65 years with active or convalescent COVID-19. The chain links TRBV4-1 to TRBJ1-2; TRBD1 matches 7 bases. Sample: peripheral blood. The CDR3 DNA reads as TGCGCCAGCAGCCAGGGACAGCGCGTTAACTATGGCTACACCTTC. Protein: CASSQGQRVNYGYTF.